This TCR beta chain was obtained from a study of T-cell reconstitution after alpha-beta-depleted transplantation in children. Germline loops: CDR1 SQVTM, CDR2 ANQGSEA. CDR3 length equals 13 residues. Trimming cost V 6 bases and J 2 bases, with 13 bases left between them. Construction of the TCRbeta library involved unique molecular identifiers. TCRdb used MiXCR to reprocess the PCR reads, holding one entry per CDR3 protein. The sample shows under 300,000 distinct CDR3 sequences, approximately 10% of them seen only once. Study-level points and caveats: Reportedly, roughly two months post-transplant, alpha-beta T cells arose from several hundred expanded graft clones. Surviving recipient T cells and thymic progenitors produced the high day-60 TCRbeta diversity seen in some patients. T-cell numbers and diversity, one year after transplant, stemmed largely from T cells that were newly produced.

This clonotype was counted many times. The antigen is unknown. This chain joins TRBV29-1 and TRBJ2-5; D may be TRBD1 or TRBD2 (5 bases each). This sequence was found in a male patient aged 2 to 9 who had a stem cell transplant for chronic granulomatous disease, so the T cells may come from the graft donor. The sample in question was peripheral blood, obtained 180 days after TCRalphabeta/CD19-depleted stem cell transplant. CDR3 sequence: CSVRGILQETQYF. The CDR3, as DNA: TGCAGCGTGAGGGGAATTCTGCAAGAGACCCAGTACTTC.